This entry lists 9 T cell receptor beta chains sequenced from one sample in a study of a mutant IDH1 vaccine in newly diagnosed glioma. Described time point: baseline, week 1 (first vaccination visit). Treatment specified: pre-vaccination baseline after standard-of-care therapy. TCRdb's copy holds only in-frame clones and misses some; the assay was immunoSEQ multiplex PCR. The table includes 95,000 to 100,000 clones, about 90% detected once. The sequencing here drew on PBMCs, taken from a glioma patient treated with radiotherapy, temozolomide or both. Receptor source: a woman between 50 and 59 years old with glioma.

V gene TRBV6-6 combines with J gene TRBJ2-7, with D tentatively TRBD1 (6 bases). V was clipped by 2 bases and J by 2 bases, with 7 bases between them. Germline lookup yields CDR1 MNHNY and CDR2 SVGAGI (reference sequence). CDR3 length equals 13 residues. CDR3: CASSYGTTYEQYF. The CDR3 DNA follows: TGTGCCAGCAGTTACGGGACAACCTACGAGCAGTACTTC.

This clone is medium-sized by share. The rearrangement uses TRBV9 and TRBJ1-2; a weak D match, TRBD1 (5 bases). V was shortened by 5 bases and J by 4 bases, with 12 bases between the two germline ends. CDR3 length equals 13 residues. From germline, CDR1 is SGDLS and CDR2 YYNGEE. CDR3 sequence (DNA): TGTGCCAGCAGAGGGGACCGCCGCTATGGCTACACCTTC. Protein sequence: CASRGDRRYGYTF.

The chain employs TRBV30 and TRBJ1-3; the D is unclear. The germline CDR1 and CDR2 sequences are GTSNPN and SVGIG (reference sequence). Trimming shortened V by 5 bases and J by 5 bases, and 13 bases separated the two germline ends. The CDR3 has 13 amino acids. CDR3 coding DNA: TGTGCCTGGGCCCGGGCCGAAAGAAACACCATATATTTT. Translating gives CAWARAERNTIYF.

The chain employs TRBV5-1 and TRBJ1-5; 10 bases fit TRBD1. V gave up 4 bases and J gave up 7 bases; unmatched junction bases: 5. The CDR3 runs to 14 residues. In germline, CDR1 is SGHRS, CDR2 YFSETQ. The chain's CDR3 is CASSPGTGAQPQHF. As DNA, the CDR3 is TGCGCCAGCAGCCCCGGGACAGGGGCCCAGCCCCAGCATTTT.

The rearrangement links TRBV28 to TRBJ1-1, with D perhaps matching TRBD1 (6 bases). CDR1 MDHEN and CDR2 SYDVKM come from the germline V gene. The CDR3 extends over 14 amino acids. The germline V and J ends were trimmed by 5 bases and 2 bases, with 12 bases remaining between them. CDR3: CASSPGQRNTEAFF. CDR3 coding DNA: TGTGCCAGCAGTCCTGGACAGAGAAACACTGAAGCTTTCTTT.

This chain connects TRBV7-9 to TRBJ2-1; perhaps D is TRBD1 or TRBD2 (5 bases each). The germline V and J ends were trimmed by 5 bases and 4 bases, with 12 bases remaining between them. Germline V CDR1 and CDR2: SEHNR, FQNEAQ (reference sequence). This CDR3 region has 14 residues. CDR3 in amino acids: CASSRDGSYNEQFF. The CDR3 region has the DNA TGTGCCAGCAGCCGGGACGGATCTTACAATGAGCAGTTCTTC.

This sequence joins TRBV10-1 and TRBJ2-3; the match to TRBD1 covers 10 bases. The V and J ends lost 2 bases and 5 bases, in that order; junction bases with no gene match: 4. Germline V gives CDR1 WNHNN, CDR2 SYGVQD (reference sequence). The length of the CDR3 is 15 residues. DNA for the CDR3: TGCGCCAGCAGTGAGACTGGGACAGGGGTAGATACGCAGTATTTT. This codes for CASSETGTGVDTQYF.

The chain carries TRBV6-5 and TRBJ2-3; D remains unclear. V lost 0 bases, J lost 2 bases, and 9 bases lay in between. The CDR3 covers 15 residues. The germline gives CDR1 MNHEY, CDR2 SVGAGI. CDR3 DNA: TGTGCCAGCAGTTACTCCCCCCAGATCACAGATACGCAGTATTTT. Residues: CASSYSPQITDTQYF.

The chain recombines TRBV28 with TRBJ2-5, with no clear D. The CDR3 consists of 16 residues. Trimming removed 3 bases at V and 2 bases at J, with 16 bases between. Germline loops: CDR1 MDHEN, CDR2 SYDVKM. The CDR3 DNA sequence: TGTGCCAGCAGTTTCGAGGTTGGCGGAACACAAGAGACCCAGTACTTC. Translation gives CASSFEVGGTQETQYF.